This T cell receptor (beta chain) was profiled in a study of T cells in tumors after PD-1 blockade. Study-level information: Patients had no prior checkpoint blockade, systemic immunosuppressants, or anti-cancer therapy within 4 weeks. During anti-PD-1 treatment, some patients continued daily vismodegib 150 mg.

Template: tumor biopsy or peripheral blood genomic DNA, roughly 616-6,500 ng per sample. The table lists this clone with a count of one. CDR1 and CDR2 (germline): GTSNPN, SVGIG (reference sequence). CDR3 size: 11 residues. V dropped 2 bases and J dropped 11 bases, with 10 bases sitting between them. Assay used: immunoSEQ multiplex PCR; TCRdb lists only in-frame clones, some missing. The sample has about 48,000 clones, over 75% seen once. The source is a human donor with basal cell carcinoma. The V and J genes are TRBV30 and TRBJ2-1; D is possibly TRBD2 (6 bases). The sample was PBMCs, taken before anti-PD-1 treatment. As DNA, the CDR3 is TGTGCCTGGAGTATGGAGGGACAGCAGTTCTTC. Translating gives CAWSMEGQQFF.